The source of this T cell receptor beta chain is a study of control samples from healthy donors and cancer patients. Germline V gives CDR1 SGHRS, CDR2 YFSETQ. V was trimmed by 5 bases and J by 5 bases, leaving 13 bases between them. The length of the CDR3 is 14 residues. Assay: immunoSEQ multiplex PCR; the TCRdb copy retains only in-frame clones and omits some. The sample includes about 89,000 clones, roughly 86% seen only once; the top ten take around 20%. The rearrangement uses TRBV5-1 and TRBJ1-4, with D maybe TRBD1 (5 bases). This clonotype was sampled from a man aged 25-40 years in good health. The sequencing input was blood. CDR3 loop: CASSSGLSNEKLFF. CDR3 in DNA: TGCGCCAGCAGTTCGGGACTCTCGAATGAAAAACTGTTTTTT.